This T cell receptor (beta chain) was captured in a study of cytotoxic CD8 clonotypes in ibrutinib-treated CLL. The overall study: Responses comprised around 24 partial and 2 complete; at median roughly 70 months, roughly 15 remained remitted and about twelve progressed. There were, on average, about 250,000 productive templates and 80,000 to 100,000 productive rearrangements per sample.

Trimming pared 7 bases from V and 1 base from J, leaving 7 bases between. Germline CDR1 reads SGHAT; CDR2 reads FQNNGV. The CDR3 runs to 12 residues. Library input was about 2 micrograms of DNA from cryopreserved PBMCs. Study conclusions and caveats: Increased clonality at ibrutinib response gave way to a return toward baseline at progression.

For this clone: The target antigen is unknown.

Clones were sequenced by immunoSEQ multiplex PCR, and TCRdb holds only the in-frame ones, with some missing. The sample records some 200,000 clones, over 55% being singletons. The sample here was PBMCs, taken after 24 months of ibrutinib treatment. The rearrangement joins TRBV11-2 to TRBJ1-1; D is ambiguous. The receptor comes from a human donor with chronic lymphocytic leukemia. This CDR3 reads CASTIGNTEAFF. The CDR3 DNA sequence: TGTGCCAGCACAATTGGGAACACTGAAGCTTTCTTT.